These 11 T cell receptor beta chains were sequenced from one sample in a study of blood T cells in healthy people across ages. It was with a sample-barcoded 5' primer and a J-beta primer mix that a second PCR of roughly 7 to 12 cycles was run. Via MiXCR, TCRdb re-called the 5' RACE reads, giving one row per CDR3 protein. The sample has fewer than 800,000 distinct CDR3 sequences, more than 40% seen once; the top ten hold roughly 30%. The sample comprised blood. Receptors were obtained from a woman aged 55 to 70 in good health.

The V gene is TRBV11-1, the J gene TRBJ2-3; perhaps TRBD1 as D (6 bases). Germline-derived CDR1 and CDR2 are SGHAT and FQDESV (reference sequence). The CDR3 contains 14 residues. Trimming removed 8 bases at V and 3 bases at J, with 15 bases between. CDR3 nucleotides: TGTGCCAGCCACGACAGGTGGGGTACAGATACGCAGTATTTT. It encodes CASHDRWGTDTQYF.

In this sample, this clonotype turned up once. This may arise from a read error, as a much more abundant clone is one base away. This chain links TRBV28 with TRBJ2-7; D remains ambiguous. The germline V gene has CDR1 MDHEN and CDR2 SYDVKM. The CDR3 is 13 amino acids. In DNA form, the CDR3 reads TGTGCCGGCAGGACGGGCATCTCCTACGAGCAGTACTTC. This codes for CAGRTGISYEQYF.

The chain uses TRBV10-3 and TRBJ2-7; D is undetermined. From germline, CDR1 is ENHRY and CDR2 SYGVKD. This CDR3 is built from 14 residues. Trimming cost V 4 bases and J 1 base, with 11 bases left between them. The CDR3: CAISGSGGSYEQYF. The CDR3 region has the DNA TGTGCCATCAGTGGGTCGGGCGGATCCTACGAGCAGTACTTC.

The chain combines TRBV14 with TRBJ1-4, with D possibly matching TRBD1 (5 bases). Germline values: CDR1 SGHDN, CDR2 FVKESK. V was cut by 5 bases and J by 15 bases, with 16 bases left in between. CDR3 length equals 12 residues. Written as DNA, the CDR3 is TGTGCCAGCAGCAAGAGGGACCAGAGGGTGTTTTTT. Amino acid sequence: CASSKRDQRVFF.

This chain links TRBV29-1 with TRBJ1-1; maybe TRBD1 (5 bases). Trimming shortened V by 4 bases and J by 8 bases, and 14 bases separated the two germline ends. CDR1 and CDR2 (germline): SQVTM, ANQGSEA. This CDR3 contains 12 residues. This chain's CDR3 is CSVGEGLLEAFF. In DNA, the CDR3 is TGCAGCGTTGGGGAGGGGCTCTTAGAAGCTTTCTTT.

This clonotype was seen a handful of times. V and J are TRBV5-1 and TRBJ2-1; 10 nucleotides align to TRBD2. This CDR3 is 14 amino acids long. The V gene's germline CDR1 is SGHRS and CDR2 YFSETQ. V gave up 4 bases and J gave up 7 bases; unmatched junction bases: 5. The chain's CDR3 is CASSASSGRNEQFF. DNA for the CDR3: TGCGCCAGCAGCGCCTCTAGCGGGAGAAATGAGCAGTTCTTC. The variable domain in full, with the rest retrieved from reference TRBV5-1 and TRBJ2-1, is KAGVTQTPRYLIKTRGQQVTLSCSPISGHRSVSWYQQTPGQGLQFLFEYFSETQRNKGNFPGRFSGRQFSNSRSEMNVSTLELGDSALYLCASSASSGRNEQFFGPGTRLTVL.

The rearrangement joins TRBV7-9 to TRBJ1-6; D call uncertain. Trimming removed 4 bases from V and 10 bases from J, with 14 bases in between. The germline CDR1 and CDR2 sequences are SEHNR and FQNEAQ (reference sequence). CDR3 size: 14 residues. CDR3 residues: CASSSSVGISPLHF. In DNA, the CDR3 is TGTGCCAGCAGCTCCTCCGTGGGGATCTCACCCCTCCACTTT.

The V gene is TRBV6-5, the J gene TRBJ2-3; D gene ambiguous. The germline CDR1 and CDR2 sequences are MNHEY and SVGAGI. Trimming removed 4 bases at V and 11 bases at J, with 16 bases between. This CDR3 is built from 13 residues. CDR3 nucleotide sequence: TGTGCCAGCAGTTCCTCTTCCTGGGGTGGGCAGTATTTT. Amino acid sequence: CASSSSSWGGQYF.

The chain links TRBV20-1 to TRBJ2-3, with TRBD2 matching 9 bases. Trimming at V came to 4 bases and at J to 3 bases, leaving 14 bases not matched to a gene. This CDR3 is built from 17 residues. CDR1 DFQATT and CDR2 SNEGSKA come from the germline V gene (reference sequence). CDR3 protein: CSATSTSSGIWTDTQYF. The CDR3 DNA is TGCAGTGCTACCTCAACCTCTAGCGGGATATGGACAGATACGCAGTATTTT.

The chain uses TRBV6-5 and TRBJ2-1, with D possibly matching TRBD2 (5 bases). With 2 bases removed from V and 2 bases from J, the gap between germline ends came to 16 bases. This CDR3 spans 17 amino acids. Germline CDR1 MNHEY, CDR2 SVGAGI. This chain's CDR3 is CASSYPGGAAAYNEQFF. The CDR3 coding sequence is TGTGCCAGCAGTTACCCCGGAGGTGCCGCTGCCTACAATGAGCAGTTCTTC.

This clonotype was counted between two and nine times. The chain recombines TRBV7-9 with TRBJ2-1; 9 bases match TRBD1. The CDR3 length is 11 residues. CDR1 SEHNR and CDR2 FQNEAQ come from the germline V gene (reference sequence). Germline trimming cut 5 bases from V and 15 bases from J; bases unmatched to any gene: 5. The CDR3 sequence is CASSPSTGGFF. In nucleotides, the CDR3 is TGTGCCAGCAGCCCCTCGACAGGGGGGTTCTTC.